Detailed here is one TCR beta chain. The antigen is unknown. CDR3 size: 15 residues. The germline V gene encodes CDR1 SGHRS and CDR2 YFSETQ. Trimming cost V 7 bases and J 2 bases; bases outside gene matches: 8. Sequencing was performed with immunoSEQ multiplex PCR; in TCRdb, only in-frame clones are kept and a portion is missing. The repertoire holds about 120,000 clones, with about 90% as singletons. The sample belongs to a study of T cell responses to AZD1222 COVID-19 vaccine. Turning to the study itself: Researchers grouped second doses given at about 4 or about 12 weeks into one pool.

Overall study results and limits: Repertoire sampling was restricted to post-peak T cell response timepoints. Spike as a whole was targeted by vaccine-associated CD4 TCRs, dominant at 160-218 and 743-854. Donors were chiefly white British, with a greater number of females, and clonal diversity was perhaps underestimated.

Sample: peripheral blood, taken on day 0 of AZD1222 vaccination. The chain joins TRBV5-1 to TRBJ2-2; TRBD1 matches 7 bases. The sequence derives from an adult in good health. The CDR3 reads CASDPGQLNTGELFF. The CDR3 DNA reads as TGCGCCAGCGATCCGGGACAGTTAAACACCGGGGAGCTGTTTTTT.